The clone carrying this T cell receptor (beta chain) was observed at least ten times. Its matching antigen is unknown. The source material, RNA transcripts, was used to amplify TCR beta CDR3 regions. During a first-round RT-PCR of the TCR CDR3, the HTBI primer set was used. TCRdb ran MiXCR on the multiplex PCR reads and lists one entry per CDR3 protein. The table shows over 350,000 distinct CDR3 sequences, with approximately 18% occurring only once. The CDR3 spans 14 residues. Germline values: CDR1 DFQATT, CDR2 SNEGSKA (reference sequence). Trimming stripped 4 bases from V and 6 bases from J, with 15 bases between. PBMCs were sourced from roughly 10 ml fresh peripheral blood. The sample is drawn from a study of T cells in Graves' hyperthyroidism and ophthalmopathy. Study at large: Sampling of peripheral blood happened at initial diagnosis, prior to any treatment. Study-wide findings and caveats: Most expanded thyroid clonotypes above 0.001 also appeared in blood.

Material: blood. The clonotype originates from a man younger than 35 with Graves' ophthalmopathy. The chain employs TRBV20-1 and TRBJ2-2; D could derive from TRBD1 or TRBD2 (6 bases each). CDR3 protein: CSATTGLLAGELFF. The DNA of the CDR3 is TGCAGTGCTACGACAGGACTATTGGCCGGGGAGCTGTTTTTT.